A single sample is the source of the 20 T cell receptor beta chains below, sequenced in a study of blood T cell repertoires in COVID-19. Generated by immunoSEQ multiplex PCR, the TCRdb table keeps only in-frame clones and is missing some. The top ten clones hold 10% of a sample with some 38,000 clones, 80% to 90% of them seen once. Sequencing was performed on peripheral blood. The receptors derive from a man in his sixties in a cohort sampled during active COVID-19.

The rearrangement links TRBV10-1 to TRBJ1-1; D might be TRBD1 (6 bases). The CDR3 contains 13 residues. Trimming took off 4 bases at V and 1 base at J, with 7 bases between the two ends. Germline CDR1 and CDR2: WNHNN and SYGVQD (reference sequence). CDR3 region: CASSVGQNTEAFF. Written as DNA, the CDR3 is TGCGCCAGCAGTGTGGGACAGAACACTGAAGCTTTCTTT.

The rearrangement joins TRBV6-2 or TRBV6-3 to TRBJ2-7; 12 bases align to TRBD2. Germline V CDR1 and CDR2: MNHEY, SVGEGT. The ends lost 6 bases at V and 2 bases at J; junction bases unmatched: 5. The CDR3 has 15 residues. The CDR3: CASSQSSGGAYEQYF. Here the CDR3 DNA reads TGTGCCAGCAGCCAGTCTAGCGGGGGGGCCTACGAGCAGTACTTC.

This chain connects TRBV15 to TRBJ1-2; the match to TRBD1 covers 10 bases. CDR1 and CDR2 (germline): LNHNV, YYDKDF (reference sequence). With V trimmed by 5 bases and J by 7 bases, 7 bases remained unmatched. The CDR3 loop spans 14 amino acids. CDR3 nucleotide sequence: TGTGCCACCAGCCGAGGACAGGGGGTATCTGGCTACACCTTC. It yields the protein CATSRGQGVSGYTF.

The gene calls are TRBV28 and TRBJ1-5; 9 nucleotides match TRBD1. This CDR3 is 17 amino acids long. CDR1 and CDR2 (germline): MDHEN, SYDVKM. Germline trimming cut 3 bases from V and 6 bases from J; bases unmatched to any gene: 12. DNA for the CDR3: TGTGCCAGCAGTTTCGGTTGGGACAGGGACGACGGTCAGCCCCAGCATTTT. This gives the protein CASSFGWDRDDGQPQHF.

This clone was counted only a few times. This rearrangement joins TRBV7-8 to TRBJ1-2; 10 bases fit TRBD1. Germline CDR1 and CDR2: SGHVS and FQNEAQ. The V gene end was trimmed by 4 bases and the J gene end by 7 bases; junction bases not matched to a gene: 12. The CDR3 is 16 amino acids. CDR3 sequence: CASSSPGRGQGSGYTF. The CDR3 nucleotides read TGTGCCAGCAGCTCACCTGGTCGGGGACAGGGGAGTGGCTACACCTTC. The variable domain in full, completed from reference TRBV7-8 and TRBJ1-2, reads GAGVSQSPRYKVAKRGQDVALRCDPISGHVSLFWYQQALGQGPEFLTYFQNEAQLDKSGLPSDRFFAERPEGSVSTLKIQRTQQEDSAVYLCASSSPGRGQGSGYTFGSGTRLTVV.

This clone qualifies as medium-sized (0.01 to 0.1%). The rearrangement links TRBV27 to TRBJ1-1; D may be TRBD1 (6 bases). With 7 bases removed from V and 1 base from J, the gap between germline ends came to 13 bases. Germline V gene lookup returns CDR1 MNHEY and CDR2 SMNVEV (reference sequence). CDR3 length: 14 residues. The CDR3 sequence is CASNVQGPNTEAFF. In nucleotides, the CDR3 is TGTGCCAGCAACGTACAGGGCCCGAACACTGAAGCTTTCTTT.

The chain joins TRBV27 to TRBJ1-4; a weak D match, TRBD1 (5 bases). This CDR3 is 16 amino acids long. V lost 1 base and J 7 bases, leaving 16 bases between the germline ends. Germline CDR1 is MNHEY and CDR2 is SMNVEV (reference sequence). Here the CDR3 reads CASSLWMGPGGEKLFF. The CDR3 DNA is TGTGCCAGCAGTTTATGGATGGGGCCTGGTGGTGAAAAACTGTTTTTT.

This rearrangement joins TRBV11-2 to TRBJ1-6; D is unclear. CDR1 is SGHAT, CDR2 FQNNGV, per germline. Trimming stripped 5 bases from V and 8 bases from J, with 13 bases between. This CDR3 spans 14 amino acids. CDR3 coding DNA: TGTGCCAGCAGCGGAGGGTCTATCCATTCACCCCTCCACTTT. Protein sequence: CASSGGSIHSPLHF. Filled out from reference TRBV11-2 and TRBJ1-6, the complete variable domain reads EAGVAQSPRYKIIEKRQSVAFWCNPISGHATLYWYQQILGQGPKLLIQFQNNGVVDDSQLPKDRFSAERLKGVDSTLKIQPAKLEDSAVYLCASSGGSIHSPLHFGNGTRLTVT.

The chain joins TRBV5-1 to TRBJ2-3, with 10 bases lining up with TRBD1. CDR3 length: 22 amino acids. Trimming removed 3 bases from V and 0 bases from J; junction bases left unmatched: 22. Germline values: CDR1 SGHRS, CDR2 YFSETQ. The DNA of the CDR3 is TGCGCCAGCAGCTCGGGACAGGGGATGGGCTGGATCGGTACGGCTAGCACAGATACGCAGTATTTT. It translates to CASSSGQGMGWIGTASTDTQYF.

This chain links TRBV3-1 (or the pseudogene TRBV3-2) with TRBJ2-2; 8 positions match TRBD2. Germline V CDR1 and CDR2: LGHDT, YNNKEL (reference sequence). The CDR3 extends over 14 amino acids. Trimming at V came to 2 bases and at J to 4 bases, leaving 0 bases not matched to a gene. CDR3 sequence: CASSQTSGTGELFF. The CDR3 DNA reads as TGTGCCAGCAGCCAAACTAGCGGCACCGGGGAGCTGTTTTTT.

The CDR3 sequence: CALTNRGDTEAFF. For the CDR3, the DNA is TGTGCCTTAACCAACAGGGGCGACACTGAAGCTTTCTTT. The V gene is TRBV2, the J gene TRBJ1-1, with 7 nucleotides matching TRBD1. The CDR3 is 13 amino acids. The V and J ends lost 11 bases and 3 bases, in that order; junction bases with no gene match: 9. Germline V gene lookup returns CDR1 SNHLY and CDR2 FYNNEI. The full variable domain, with the rest looked up from reference TRBV2 and TRBJ1-1, is EPEVTQTPSHQVTQMGQEVILRCVPISNHLYFYWYRQILGQKVEFLVSFYNNEISEKSEIFDDQFSVERPDGSNFTLKIRSTKLEDSAMYFCALTNRGDTEAFFGQGTRLTVV.

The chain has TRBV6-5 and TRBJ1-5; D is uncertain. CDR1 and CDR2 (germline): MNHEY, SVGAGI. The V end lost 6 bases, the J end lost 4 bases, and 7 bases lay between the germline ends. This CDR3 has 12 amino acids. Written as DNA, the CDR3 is TGTGCCAGCAGCCCCCCAAATCAGCCCCAGCATTTT. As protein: CASSPPNQPQHF.

DNA for the CDR3: TGTGCTGCAGCTGCAGGGCGGCGAAGGAAAGGCTACACCTTC. It yields the protein CAAAAGRRRKGYTF. The chain employs TRBV2 and TRBJ1-2; D might be TRBD1 (5 bases). The CDR3 covers 14 residues. CDR1 and CDR2 (germline): SNHLY, FYNNEI.

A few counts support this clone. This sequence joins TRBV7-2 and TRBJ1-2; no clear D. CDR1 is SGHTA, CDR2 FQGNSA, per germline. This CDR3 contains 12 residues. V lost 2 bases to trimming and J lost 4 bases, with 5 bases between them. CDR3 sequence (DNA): TGTGCCAGCAGCTTATCGGGCTATGGCTACACCTTC. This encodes CASSLSGYGYTF.

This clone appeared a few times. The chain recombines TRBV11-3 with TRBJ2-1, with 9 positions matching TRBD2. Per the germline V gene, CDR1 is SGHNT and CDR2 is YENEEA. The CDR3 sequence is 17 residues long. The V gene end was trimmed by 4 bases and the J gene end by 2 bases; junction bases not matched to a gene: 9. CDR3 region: CASSSLPGGGAYNEQFF. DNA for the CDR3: TGTGCCAGCAGCTCCCTCCCGGGCGGGGGGGCCTACAATGAGCAGTTCTTC.

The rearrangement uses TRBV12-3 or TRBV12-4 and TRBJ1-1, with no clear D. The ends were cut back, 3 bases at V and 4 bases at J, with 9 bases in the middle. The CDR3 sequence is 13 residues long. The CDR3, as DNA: TGTGCCAGCAGTTTTTCTAGTTCCACTGAAGCTTTCTTT. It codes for CASSFSSSTEAFF.

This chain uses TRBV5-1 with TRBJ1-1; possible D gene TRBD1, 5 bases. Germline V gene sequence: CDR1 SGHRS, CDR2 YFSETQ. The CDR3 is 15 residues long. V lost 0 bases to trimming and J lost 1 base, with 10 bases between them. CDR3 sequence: CASSLVAGRNTEAFF. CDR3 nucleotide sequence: TGCGCCAGCAGCTTGGTAGCAGGGCGGAACACTGAAGCTTTCTTT.

Here the CDR3 DNA reads TGTGCCAGCAGCTTACTGGCGGGAGCGAGGAACAATGAGCAGTTCTTC. Protein: CASSLLAGARNNEQFF. The rearrangement uses TRBV11-2 and TRBJ2-1; TRBD2 agrees at 7 bases. The CDR3 runs 16 residues. V shed 2 bases, J shed 5 bases, and the junction held 9 bases outside the gene matches. Looked up from germline, CDR1 is SGHAT and CDR2 is FQNNGV.

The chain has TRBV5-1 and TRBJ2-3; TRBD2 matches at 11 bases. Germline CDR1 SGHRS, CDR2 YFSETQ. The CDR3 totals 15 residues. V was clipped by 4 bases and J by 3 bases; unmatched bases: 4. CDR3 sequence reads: CASSPRLAGTDTQYF. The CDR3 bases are TGCGCCAGCAGCCCTAGACTAGCGGGGACAGATACGCAGTATTTT.

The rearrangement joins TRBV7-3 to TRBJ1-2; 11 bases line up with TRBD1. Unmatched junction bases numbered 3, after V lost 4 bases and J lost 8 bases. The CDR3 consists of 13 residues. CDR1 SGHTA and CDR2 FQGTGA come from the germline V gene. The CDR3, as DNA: TGTGCCAGCAGCTCGGGACAGGGGGTAGGCTACACCTTC. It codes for CASSSGQGVGYTF. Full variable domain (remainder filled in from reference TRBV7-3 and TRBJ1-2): GAGVSQTPSNKVTEKGKYVELRCDPISGHTALYWYRQSLGQGPEFLIYFQGTGAADDSGLPNDRFFAVRPEGSVSTLKIQRTERGDSAVYLCASSSGQGVGYTFGSGTRLTVV.